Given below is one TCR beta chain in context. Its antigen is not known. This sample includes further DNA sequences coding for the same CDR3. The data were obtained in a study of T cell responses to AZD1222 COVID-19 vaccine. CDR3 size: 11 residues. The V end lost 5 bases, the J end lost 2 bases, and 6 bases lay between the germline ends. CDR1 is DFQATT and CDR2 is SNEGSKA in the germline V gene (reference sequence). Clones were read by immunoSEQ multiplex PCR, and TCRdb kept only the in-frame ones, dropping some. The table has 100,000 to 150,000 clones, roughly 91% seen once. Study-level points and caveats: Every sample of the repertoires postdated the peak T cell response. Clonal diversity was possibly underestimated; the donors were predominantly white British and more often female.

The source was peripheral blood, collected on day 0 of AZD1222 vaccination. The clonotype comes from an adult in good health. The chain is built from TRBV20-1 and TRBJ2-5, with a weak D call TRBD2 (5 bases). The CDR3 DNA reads TGCAGTGCTCGGGGACAAGAGACCCAGTACTTC. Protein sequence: CSARGQETQYF.